This passage covers 9 T cell receptor beta chains from one sample sequenced in a study of blood T cell repertoires in COVID-19. TCRdb keeps only in-frame clones here, not all; method: immunoSEQ multiplex PCR. The repertoire holds over 120,000 clones, with 75% to 85% as singletons. Sequenced: peripheral blood. All receptors come from a man between 60 and 75 years old with active or convalescent COVID-19.

This chain uses TRBV19 with TRBJ2-7; 9 positions agree with TRBD1. This CDR3 is built from 16 residues. Germline-derived CDR1 and CDR2 are LNHDA and SQIVND (reference sequence). V shed 4 bases and J 1 base; nucleotides not matched to a gene: 8. CDR3 nucleotide sequence: TGTGCCAGTAGTACTTTTCACGGGACAGGGTCCTACGAGCAGTACGTC. It codes for CASSTFHGTGSYEQYV.

The chain links TRBV19 to TRBJ2-6; TRBD1 matches 9 bases. J gave up 0 bases and V 6 bases, and 12 bases lay outside the gene matches. The CDR3 loop spans 19 amino acids. Per germline, CDR1 LNHDA and CDR2 SQIVND (reference sequence). The CDR3 loop reads CASSKLGGTGISGANVLTF. The CDR3 bases are TGTGCCAGTAGCAAGCTAGGCGGGACAGGGATCTCTGGGGCCAACGTCCTGACTTTC.

The chain combines TRBV20-1 with TRBJ2-7; 7 bases are shared with TRBD2. The junction had 5 bases not matched to a gene; V was cut back by 3 bases and J by 6 bases. CDR1 DFQATT and CDR2 SNEGSKA come from the germline V gene (reference sequence). The CDR3 contains 12 residues. The CDR3 nucleotides are TGCAGTGCTAGTGGGACTACAAGCGAGCAGTACGTC. Encoded protein: CSASGTTSEQYV.

This rearrangement joins TRBV11-3 to TRBJ2-5; TRBD2 agrees at 7 bases. The CDR3 sequence is 16 residues long. From germline, CDR1 is SGHNT and CDR2 YENEEA. V lost 2 bases, J lost 4 bases, and 10 bases stayed unmatched. CDR3 nucleotides: TGTGCCAGCAGCTTAATCGGGGTCTCGGGAGGAGAGACCCAGTACTTC. It translates to CASSLIGVSGGETQYF.

The chain joins TRBV11-3 to TRBJ2-3; D may be TRBD1 (6 bases). The CDR3 consists of 17 residues. Germline V CDR1 and CDR2: SGHNT, YENEEA. Trimming left V 4 bases short and J 0 bases short, with 17 bases between. CDR3 sequence: CASSYLQGWTSTDTQYF. CDR3 nucleotides: TGTGCCAGCAGCTATCTCCAGGGGTGGACTAGCACAGATACGCAGTATTTT. Combining the CDR3 with reference TRBV11-3 and TRBJ2-3 gives the whole variable domain EAGVVQSPRYKIIEKKQPVAFWCNPISGHNTLYWYLQNLGQGPELLIRYENEEAVDDSQLPKDRFSAERLKGVDSTLKIQPAELGDSAVYLCASSYLQGWTSTDTQYFGPGTRLTVL.

This chain links TRBV5-1 with TRBJ1-2; D gene ambiguous. V lost 0 bases, J lost 8 bases, and 8 bases lay in between. The CDR3 sequence is 12 residues long. Germline V gene data show CDR1 as SGHRS and CDR2 as YFSETQ. CDR3: CASSLGAEGYTF. As DNA, the CDR3 is TGCGCCAGCAGCTTGGGCGCTGAGGGCTACACCTTC. Full variable domain (rest looked up from reference TRBV5-1 and TRBJ1-2): KAGVTQTPRYLIKTRGQQVTLSCSPISGHRSVSWYQQTPGQGLQFLFEYFSETQRNKGNFPGRFSGRQFSNSRSEMNVSTLELGDSALYLCASSLGAEGYTFGSGTRLTVV.

The count of this clone is one. This rearrangement joins TRBV21-1 to TRBJ1-2; the table calls TRBD1, which could not be checked here. TRBV21-1 is a pseudogene locus. This CDR3 comprises 13 residues. CDR3 nucleotides: TGTGCCAGCAGCACCGAGACAGGGAACGGCTACACCTTC. Encoded protein: CASSTETGNGYTF.

This chain joins TRBV4-1 and TRBJ1-1; 7 positions match TRBD1. The CDR3 totals 16 residues. J lost 0 bases, V lost 3 bases, and 7 bases had no gene match. Germline-derived CDR1 and CDR2 are MGHRA and YSYEKL. The CDR3 DNA reads as TGCGCCAGCAGCCAGGAACCGGGACAGATGAACACTGAAGCTTTCTTT. Translation: CASSQEPGQMNTEAFF.

This clone was observed a single time. The chain carries TRBV19 and TRBJ1-2; 7 bases map to TRBD1. V gave up 4 bases and J gave up 5 bases; unmatched junction bases: 16. CDR3 size: 17 residues. CDR1 and CDR2 (germline): LNHDA, SQIVND (reference sequence). The CDR3 region has the DNA TGTGCCAGTAGTACTCCAGTTTCAGGGGGTAATGGGTATGGCTACACCTTC. This gives the protein CASSTPVSGGNGYGYTF.